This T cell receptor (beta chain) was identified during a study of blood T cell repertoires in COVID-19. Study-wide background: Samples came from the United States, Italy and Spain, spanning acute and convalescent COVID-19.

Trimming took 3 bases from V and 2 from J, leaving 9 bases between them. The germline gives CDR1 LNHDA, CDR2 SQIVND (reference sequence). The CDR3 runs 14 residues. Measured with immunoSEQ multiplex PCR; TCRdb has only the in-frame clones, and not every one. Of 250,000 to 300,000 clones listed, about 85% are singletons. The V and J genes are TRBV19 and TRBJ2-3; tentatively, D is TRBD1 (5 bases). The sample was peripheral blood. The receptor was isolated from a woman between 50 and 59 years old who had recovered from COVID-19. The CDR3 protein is CASSITGNTDTQYF. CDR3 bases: TGTGCCAGTAGTATCACAGGAAACACAGATACGCAGTATTTT. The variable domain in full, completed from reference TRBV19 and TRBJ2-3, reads DGGITQSPKYLFRKEGQNVTLSCEQNLNHDAMYWYRQDPGQGLRLIYYSQIVNDFQKGDIAEGYSVSREKKESFPLTVTSAQKNPTAFYLCASSITGNTDTQYFGPGTRLTVL.